This is a list of T cell receptor beta chains from one sample in a study of cytomegalovirus exposure and HLA in healthy donors. Sequencing used immunoSEQ multiplex PCR; TCRdb keeps in-frame clones, though not all of them. Found here are about 130,000 clones; the top ten clones hold over 1.5%. Sequencing was carried out using PBMCs. These receptors were taken from a woman in her thirties or forties in good health and CMV-seropositive. Both conserved end residues are part of each CDR3. The D gene is left open where the match is weak.

D	V	J	CDR3	DNA
NA	TRBV27	TRBJ1-5	CASSLKGSNQPQHF	TGTGCCAGCAGTTTAAAGGGGAGCAATCAGCCCCAGCATTTT
TRBD1	TRBV5-1	TRBJ2-7	CASSLGTGSTEQYF	TGCGCCAGCAGCTTGGGGACAGGTTCCACCGAGCAGTACTTC
NA	TRBV5-8	TRBJ2-3	CASSPRRKPTDTQYF	TGTGCCAGCAGCCCCCGAAGAAAGCCAACAGATACGCAGTATTTT
NA	TRBV28	TRBJ1-5	CASTDTHQPQHF	TGTGCCAGCACAGACACCCATCAGCCCCAGCATTTT
NA	TRBV20-1	TRBJ1-1	CSAPLNTEAFF	TGCAGTGCCCCTTTAAACACTGAAGCTTTCTTT
NA	TRBV19	TRBJ2-7	CASSRVAGDTYEQYF	TGTGCCAGTAGTAGGGTGGCGGGTGACACCTACGAGCAGTACTTC
NA	TRBV30	TRBJ2-3	CAWSVGAASTDTQYF	TGTGCCTGGAGTGTAGGAGCGGCTAGCACAGATACGCAGTATTTT
TRBD2	TRBV4-2	TRBJ2-2	CASSQESGRVVGELFF	TGTGCCAGCAGCCAAGAAAGCGGGAGGGTGGTCGGGGAGCTGTTTTTT
NA	TRBV6-5	TRBJ2-5	CASSFSGGDAQETQYF	TGTGCCAGCAGTTTCTCAGGGGGGGACGCTCAAGAGACCCAGTACTTC
TRBD2	TRBV7-9	TRBJ2-2	CASESPGLAGVTTGELFF	TGTGCCAGCGAGAGTCCGGGACTAGCGGGAGTAACCACCGGGGAGCTGTTTTTT